This entry concerns a single TCR beta chain. MiXCR, run by TCRdb on the RT-PCR reads, gives a single entry per CDR3 protein. This sample yields about 680,000 distinct CDR3 sequences, of which 12% to 15% are seen a single time; 3.6% belongs to the top ten. V was cut by 4 bases and J by 1 base, with 18 bases left in between. Germline values: CDR1 SGHRS, CDR2 YFSETQ. The CDR3 extends over 18 amino acids. The chain links TRBV5-1 to TRBJ2-6; D may correspond to TRBD1 or TRBD2 (5 bases each). The receptor was derived from a female donor in good health, serving as a healthy control. The specimen sequenced was memory CD4+ T cells from blood. CDR3 amino acids: CASSGDALEYSGANVLTF. CDR3 coding DNA: TGCGCCAGCAGCGGGGACGCTCTGGAATATTCTGGGGCCAACGTCCTGACTTTC.